These 21 T cell receptor beta chains share one sample of origin, sequenced in a study of blood T cell repertoires in COVID-19. Repertoires were generated with immunoSEQ multiplex PCR, while TCRdb's copy carries only in-frame clones and drops some. The sample has roughly 300,000 clones, about 82% seen once. Sequenced sample: peripheral blood. Receptor source: a human donor in a cohort sampled during active COVID-19.

The chain carries TRBV28 and TRBJ1-5; D ambiguous. Germline V CDR1 and CDR2: MDHEN, SYDVKM. V shed 2 bases and J shed 7 bases, with 6 bases lying between them. This CDR3 is built from 12 residues. CDR3 DNA: TGTGCCAGCAGTTTAGAGTGGCAGCCCCAGCATTTT. The encoded protein is CASSLEWQPQHF.

The DNA of the CDR3 is TGTGCCAGCATGGGCGCGCACTACAATGAGCAGTTCTTC. As protein: CASMGAHYNEQFF. The chain is built from TRBV6-5 and TRBJ2-1; the D is unclear. Trimming cost V 7 bases and J 3 bases, with 10 bases left between them. CDR3 length: 13 amino acids. The germline gives CDR1 MNHEY, CDR2 SVGAGI.

This clone was seen just once. The chain uses TRBV11-2 and TRBJ1-2, with D maybe TRBD1 (5 bases). This CDR3 has 13 amino acids. Trimming cost V 5 bases and J 5 bases, with 12 bases left between them. Germline V lookup: CDR1 SGHAT, CDR2 FQNNGV. CDR3 coding DNA: TGTGCCAGCAGCGAATCGACAGCTTATGGCTACACCTTC. This sequence encodes CASSESTAYGYTF.

The chain carries TRBV7-9 and TRBJ1-2; D is possibly TRBD1 (6 bases). The CDR3 runs to 15 residues. Germline CDR1 is SEHNR and CDR2 is FQNEAQ (reference sequence). V lost 2 bases, J lost 2 bases, and 12 bases lay in between. The CDR3 loop is CASSLLIDRNYGYTF. CDR3 DNA sequence: TGTGCCAGCAGCTTATTAATAGACAGGAACTATGGCTACACCTTC.

This chain joins TRBV7-6 and TRBJ2-7; D may be TRBD1 (5 bases). Germline lookup yields CDR1 SGHVS and CDR2 FNYEAQ. CDR3 size: 17 residues. V lost 3 bases to trimming and J lost 6 bases, with 24 bases between them. As DNA, the CDR3 is TGTGCCAGCAGCTTTTGGGGCCCGGGCCACAGAGCGTCCGAGCAGTACTTC. Amino acid sequence: CASSFWGPGHRASEQYF. Variable domain in full (rest from reference TRBV7-6 and TRBJ2-7): GAGVSQSPRYKVTKRGQDVALRCDPISGHVSLYWYRQALGQGPEFLTYFNYEAQQDKSGLPNDRFSAERPEGSISTLTIQRTEQRDSAMYRCASSFWGPGHRASEQYFGPGTRLTVT.

The V call is TRBV7-8, the J call TRBJ1-5; weak D call: TRBD1 (5 bases). The V end lost 5 bases, the J end lost 2 bases, and 16 bases lay between the germline ends. The CDR3 loop spans 16 amino acids. CDR1 is SGHVS, CDR2 FQNEAQ, per germline. DNA of the CDR3: TGTGCCAGCAGCGCCCAAGACAGAAGAGGCAATCAGCCCCAGCATTTT. Amino acids: CASSAQDRRGNQPQHF.

This chain joins TRBV12-5 and TRBJ2-2; D not certain. Germline CDR1 and CDR2: LGHNT and FRNRAP. The ends were cut back, 2 bases at V and 4 bases at J, with 11 bases in the middle. CDR3 length: 15 residues. CDR3 sequence (DNA): TGTGCTAGTGGTTTGCCGAATACACCCACCGGGGAGCTGTTTTTT. This translates into CASGLPNTPTGELFF.

J is TRBJ1-1 and V is TRBV3-1 (or the pseudogene TRBV3-2); TRBD1 is a possible D gene (6 bases). V lost 4 bases, J lost 0 bases, and 12 bases lay in between. This CDR3 comprises 15 residues. Looked up from germline, CDR1 is LGHDT and CDR2 is YNNKEL (reference sequence). CDR3 protein: CASSPFRTVNTEAFF. CDR3 in DNA: TGTGCCAGCAGCCCCTTCCGGACAGTGAACACTGAAGCTTTCTTT.

The chain combines TRBV5-1 with TRBJ1-1, with unresolved D. Trimming pared 3 bases from V and 1 base from J, leaving 16 bases between. The CDR3 contains 16 residues. Per germline, CDR1 SGHRS and CDR2 YFSETQ. CDR3 in amino acids: CASSYSPTRANTEAFF. The CDR3 DNA is TGCGCCAGCAGCTATTCCCCGACGAGGGCGAACACTGAAGCTTTCTTT.

CDR3 residues: CASSGRQGAFF. CDR3 DNA sequence: TGTGCCAGCAGCGGTAGACAGGGAGCTTTCTTT. V and J are TRBV27 and TRBJ1-1; 7 bases match TRBD1. V lost 6 bases to trimming and J lost 10 bases; unmatched junction nucleotides: 5. Germline CDR1 reads MNHEY; CDR2 reads SMNVEV (reference sequence). The CDR3 loop spans 11 amino acids.

The chain carries TRBV4-2 and TRBJ2-5; 7 bases are shared with TRBD1. The CDR3 runs 14 residues. Germline CDR1 LGHNA, CDR2 YNFKEQ. Trimming took 1 base from V and 5 from J; bases not matched to a gene: 4. CDR3 bases: TGTGCCAGCAGCCAAGGACAGGGTTCCGAGACCCAGTACTTC. This sequence encodes CASSQGQGSETQYF.

The genes are TRBV19 and TRBJ2-2; 7 bases match TRBD1. Germline CDR1 reads LNHDA; CDR2 reads SQIVND (reference sequence). The CDR3 has 15 residues. V dropped 7 bases and J dropped 1; count of bases not matched to a gene: 6. DNA of the CDR3: TGTGCCAGTATACGAGGGACAGAGAACACCGGGGAGCTGTTTTTT. Amino acid sequence: CASIRGTENTGELFF.

The rearrangement joins TRBV19 to TRBJ1-2, with D possibly TRBD1 on 6 matching bases. Germline V gene lookup returns CDR1 LNHDA and CDR2 SQIVND (reference sequence). The CDR3 is made up of 16 amino acids. V shed 3 bases and J shed 0 bases, with 14 bases lying between them. The CDR3 loop reads CASSIFRGSSNYGYTF. DNA for the CDR3: TGTGCCAGTAGTATTTTCAGGGGAAGTTCTAACTATGGCTACACCTTC.

The V and J genes are TRBV5-1 and TRBJ1-4; D is possibly TRBD1 (6 bases). The CDR3 consists of 15 residues. Looked up from germline, CDR1 is SGHRS and CDR2 is YFSETQ. The V end was cut by 2 bases, the J end by 5 bases, with 13 bases between. As DNA, the CDR3 is TGCGCCAGCAGCTTACAGGGAATACAGAATGAAAAACTGTTTTTT. As protein: CASSLQGIQNEKLFF.

J is TRBJ1-6 and V is TRBV30; tentatively, D is TRBD1 (5 bases). Germline CDR1 reads GTSNPN; CDR2 reads SVGIG (reference sequence). There are 15 residues in the CDR3. V was trimmed by 0 bases and J by 6 bases, leaving 12 bases between them. CDR3 bases: TGTGCCTGGAGTGTAATTAACAGGCCTAATTCACCCCTCCACTTT. Amino acids: CAWSVINRPNSPLHF.

The V gene is TRBV25-1, the J gene TRBJ2-2, with TRBD1 matching 10 bases. CDR1 MGHDK and CDR2 SYGVNS come from the germline V gene. J gave up 6 bases and V 7 bases, and 8 bases lay outside the gene matches. The CDR3 contains 15 residues. CDR3 DNA: TGTGCCAGCACCTACGGGACAGGGGTGGCCGGGGAGCTGTTTTTT. It is translated as CASTYGTGVAGELFF.

This clone was picked up a small number of times. V usage is TRBV3-1 (or the pseudogene TRBV3-2) and J usage is TRBJ1-6, with D unclear. Trimming pared 0 bases from V and 8 bases from J, leaving 8 bases between. This CDR3 is built from 14 residues. Germline V CDR1 and CDR2: LGHDT, YNNKEL (reference sequence). The CDR3 nucleotides read TGTGCCAGCAGCCAAGATCTTCGTCATTCACCCCTCCACTTT. The encoded protein is CASSQDLRHSPLHF.

The chain uses TRBV19 and TRBJ1-1; D is ambiguous. Looked up from germline, CDR1 is LNHDA and CDR2 is SQIVND (reference sequence). Trimming left V 5 bases short and J 8 bases short, with 15 bases between. This CDR3 is built from 13 residues. The CDR3 nucleotides read TGTGCCAGTAGTGAAGCGGTCGAGCAGGAAGCTTTCTTT. Translating gives CASSEAVEQEAFF.

The chain combines TRBV6-5 with TRBJ1-5; D is uncertain. CDR1 MNHEY and CDR2 SVGAGI come from the germline V gene. This CDR3 spans 14 amino acids. The V and J ends lost 3 bases and 7 bases respectively, with 13 bases between them. The CDR3: CASSYRVGSQPQHF. The CDR3 DNA is TGTGCCAGCAGTTATCGGGTAGGCAGCCAGCCCCAGCATTTT.

A few counts support this clone. This chain links TRBV5-1 with TRBJ2-2, with D unclear. Trimming took off 2 bases at V and 3 bases at J, with 8 bases between the two ends. Germline CDR1 SGHRS, CDR2 YFSETQ. The CDR3 extends over 14 amino acids. The CDR3 DNA reads as TGCGCCAGCAGCTTAATACCGGACACCGGGGAGCTGTTTTTT. It is translated as CASSLIPDTGELFF. The full variable domain, rest sourced from reference TRBV5-1 and TRBJ2-2, is KAGVTQTPRYLIKTRGQQVTLSCSPISGHRSVSWYQQTPGQGLQFLFEYFSETQRNKGNFPGRFSGRQFSNSRSEMNVSTLELGDSALYLCASSLIPDTGELFFGEGSRLTVL.

This clone was counted between two and nine times. V and J are TRBV19 and TRBJ1-1, with D unresolved. Trimming removed 7 bases at V and 1 base at J, with 4 bases between. The germline V gene encodes CDR1 LNHDA and CDR2 SQIVND (reference sequence). The CDR3 has 11 amino acids. The CDR3 spells CASTSNTEAFF. CDR3 in DNA: TGTGCCAGTACGTCGAACACTGAAGCTTTCTTT.